This T cell receptor beta chain was identified in a study of T cells in Graves' hyperthyroidism and ophthalmopathy. Overall study findings and caveats: Among clonotypes expanded in thyroid above 0.001, most were also found in blood.

Stable Graves' hyperthyroidism denoted no ophthalmopathy progression over 18 months. Among the patients, aged 18 to 65, hyperthyroidism was newly diagnosed and had lasted under 2 months. TCR beta CDR3 sequences were amplified from RNA transcripts. TCR CDR3 regions were first amplified by RT-PCR with HTBI primers. One entry per CDR3 protein, called by TCRdb with MiXCR from the multiplex PCR reads. This table holds about 380,000 distinct CDR3 sequences, approximately 14% found once. The CDR3 consists of 16 residues. Trimming removed 4 bases at V and 4 bases at J, with 18 bases between. Germline V gene data show CDR1 as SGHRS and CDR2 as YFSETQ. Points on this clonotype: Its antigen is currently unknown.

The rearrangement links TRBV5-1 to TRBJ2-1; D might be TRBD1 or TRBD2, each matching 6 bases. This TCR came from a woman between 55 and 75 years old with Graves' hyperthyroidism. What was sequenced was blood. CDR3 nucleotides: TGCGCCAGCAGCCCGCTCAGGGGCGGGGCATACAATGAGCAGTTCTTC. Translating gives CASSPLRGGAYNEQFF.